This section outlines one T cell receptor beta chain sequence together with its context. This CDR3 is 15 amino acids long. Trimming stripped 0 bases from V and 3 bases from J, with 12 bases between. CDR1 MGHDK and CDR2 SYGVNS come from the germline V gene. The data were obtained in a study of blood T cell repertoires in COVID-19. As for the study in general: Samples of COVID-19 (acute and convalescent) were obtained from the United States, Italy and Spain.

Donors in Cohort 3 counted as recovered after two negative PCRs, clearance, or symptom resolution. Under the authors' procedure: The authors estimated nucleated cell counts from reference gene primer amplification. Sequenced by immunoSEQ multiplex PCR; TCRdb stores in-frame clones only, minus some. From that table come the V and J calls and clone size; the DNA was used to work out D and trimming. The sample carries about 300,000 clones, roughly nine tenths recorded once. The sample taken for sequencing was PBMCs or T cells enriched from blood (not recorded which). The chain joins TRBV25-1 to TRBJ2-7, with D maybe TRBD2 (6 bases). The sequence was obtained from a woman aged 25 to 45 who had recovered from COVID-19. This CDR3 is CASSEYSGRSYEQYF. Here the CDR3 DNA reads TGTGCCAGCAGTGAATATAGCGGCCGCAGCTACGAGCAGTACTTC.